What follows are 19 T cell receptor beta chains derived from one specimen sequenced in a study of preoperative IRX-2 immunotherapy in early breast cancer. Treatment meaning: preoperative locoregional IRX-2 cytokine immunotherapy. The method was immunoSEQ multiplex PCR; TCRdb's version includes in-frame clones alone and lacks a portion of them. In the table there are about 89,000 clones, 86% of which are singletons. This sample comprised tumor tissue, obtained after IRX-2 immunotherapy. The receptors derive from a human donor with breast cancer.

J is TRBJ2-7 and V is TRBV6-8, with D uncertain. Trimming pared 6 bases from V and 0 bases from J, leaving 15 bases between. The germline V gene encodes CDR1 MNHGY and CDR2 SAAAGT. The length of the CDR3 is 15 residues. Here the CDR3 reads CASRTGTATSYEQYF. For the CDR3, the DNA is TGTGCCAGCAGGACCGGAACAGCAACCTCCTACGAGCAGTACTTC.

The chain joins TRBV6-8 to TRBJ1-1, with a tentative D call TRBD1 (6 bases). The V end was cut by 6 bases, the J end by 1 base, with 9 bases between. The germline V gene encodes CDR1 MNHGY and CDR2 SAAAGT. The CDR3 totals 13 residues. CDR3 protein: CASRYRENTEAFF. The CDR3 DNA is TGTGCCAGCAGGTACAGGGAGAACACTGAAGCTTTCTTT.

This chain joins TRBV5-1 and TRBJ1-3; D ambiguous. CDR1 SGHRS and CDR2 YFSETQ come from the germline V gene. Deletions cut 4 bases from V and 1 base from J, with 15 bases between. CDR3 length equals 16 residues. The CDR3 DNA sequence: TGCGCCAGCAGCCCAACTTTGGGCCAGTCTGGAAACACCATATATTTT. Translating it yields CASSPTLGQSGNTIYF.

This chain links TRBV6-8 with TRBJ2-7, with a possible D match to TRBD1 (6 bases). CDR3 length: 16 amino acids. Germline V lookup: CDR1 MNHGY, CDR2 SAAAGT. The V gene lost 5 bases and the J gene lost 3 bases, with 20 bases spanning the gap. CDR3 bases: TGTGCCAGCAGTGTGGGGACCCGGGACACCTTCTACGAGCAGTACTTC. Translation gives CASSVGTRDTFYEQYF.

J is TRBJ1-6 and V is TRBV11-3, with D maybe TRBD1 (5 bases). Germline values: CDR1 SGHNT, CDR2 YENEEA. This CDR3 region has 17 residues. V dropped 3 bases and J dropped 0 bases, with 12 bases sitting between them. The CDR3 DNA sequence: TGTGCCAGCAGCTTGGAGGGACCGAGCTCCTATAATTCACCCCTCCACTTT. This translates into CASSLEGPSSYNSPLHF.

The rearrangement uses TRBV6-8 and TRBJ2-4, with a tentative D call TRBD1 (5 bases). The CDR3 runs to 14 residues. Germline values: CDR1 MNHGY, CDR2 SAAAGT. Trimming took off 2 bases at V and 3 bases at J, with 8 bases between the two ends. This chain's CDR3 is CASSYDSSKNIQYF. CDR3 nucleotide sequence: TGTGCCAGCAGTTACGACAGCAGCAAAAACATTCAGTACTTC.

The rearrangement joins TRBV6-8 to TRBJ1-5, with 10 bases that match TRBD1. J gave up 4 bases and V 9 bases, and 12 bases lay outside the gene matches. The CDR3 contains 16 residues. Looked up from germline, CDR1 is MNHGY and CDR2 is SAAAGT. CDR3 coding DNA: TGTGCCAGTACCTTGGGGACAGGGGTGCGAAATCAGCCCCAGCATTTT. As protein: CASTLGTGVRNQPQHF.

DNA for the CDR3: TGTGCCAGCAGTTTTCCCCTAGCGGGAGACTACGAGCAGTACTTC. Residues: CASSFPLAGDYEQYF. V is TRBV28 and J is TRBJ2-7; TRBD2 matches 10 bases. Germline CDR1 reads MDHEN; CDR2 reads SYDVKM. V was pared by 3 bases and J by 3 bases, with 5 bases of the junction left unmatched. The CDR3 runs 15 residues. The full variable domain, rest sourced from reference TRBV28 and TRBJ2-7, is DVKVTQSSRYLVKRTGEKVFLECVQDMDHENMFWYRQDPGLGLRLIYFSYDVKMKEKGDIPEGYSVSREKKERFSLILESASTNQTSMYLCASSFPLAGDYEQYFGPGTRLTVT.

This clone has just one count. In DNA form, the CDR3 reads TGTGCCAGTGCGGGACAGCTGAACACTGAAGCTTTCTTT. Residues: CASAGQLNTEAFF. The rearrangement links TRBV19 to TRBJ1-1, with TRBD1 identical over 7 bases. Trimming removed 8 bases from V and 0 bases from J; junction bases left unmatched: 3. Germline V gives CDR1 LNHDA, CDR2 SQIVND (reference sequence). The CDR3 has 13 amino acids.

The V gene is TRBV28, the J gene TRBJ1-4; TRBD1 aligns across 9 bases. The length of the CDR3 is 16 residues. V shed 6 bases and J 3 bases; nucleotides not matched to a gene: 8. Germline V gene data show CDR1 as MDHEN and CDR2 as SYDVKM. The CDR3 protein is CASSLIWTGANEKLFF. The DNA of the CDR3 is TGTGCCAGCAGCCTAATATGGACAGGGGCTAATGAAAAACTGTTTTTT.

This sequence joins TRBV19 and TRBJ1-5; 8 bases are a match to TRBD1. This CDR3 has 15 amino acids. Germline-derived CDR1 and CDR2 are LNHDA and SQIVND (reference sequence). J gave up 1 base and V 5 bases, and 4 bases lay outside the gene matches. CDR3 sequence reads: CASSPRGHSNQPQHF. DNA of the CDR3: TGTGCCAGTAGTCCCAGGGGGCACAGCAATCAGCCCCAGCATTTT.

The V gene is TRBV18, the J gene TRBJ1-4; D gene ambiguous. The CDR3 is 13 residues long. Deletions cut 3 bases from V and 6 bases from J, with 8 bases between. Germline V gene sequence: CDR1 KGHSH, CDR2 LQKENI. The CDR3 region is CASSPVLDEKLFF. The CDR3 nucleotides are TGTGCCAGCTCACCTGTGTTAGATGAAAAACTGTTTTTT.

This rearrangement joins TRBV15 to TRBJ2-7, with D tentatively TRBD2 (6 bases). Germline V lookup: CDR1 LNHNV, CDR2 YYDKDF (reference sequence). This CDR3 region has 16 residues. V lost 0 bases to trimming and J lost 2 bases, with 14 bases between them. Here the CDR3 reads CATSRDKGTSAYEQYF. CDR3 nucleotides: TGTGCCACCAGCAGAGATAAGGGGACTTCCGCCTACGAGCAGTACTTC.

The chain combines TRBV6-8 with TRBJ1-6; 11 bases align to TRBD1. This CDR3 comprises 15 residues. CDR1 is MNHGY and CDR2 is SAAAGT in the germline V gene. V trimming: 0 bases; J trimming: 9 bases; junction bases outside the gene matches: 1. The chain's CDR3 is CASSYSGQGGSPLHF. CDR3 coding DNA: TGTGCCAGCAGTTACTCGGGACAGGGGGGTTCACCCCTCCACTTT.

The rearrangement links TRBV18 to TRBJ2-1, with TRBD1 matching 11 bases. The CDR3 is 16 amino acids. Germline V CDR1 and CDR2: KGHSH, LQKENI. Unmatched junction bases numbered 7, after V lost 2 bases and J lost 7 bases. CDR3 in amino acids: CASSPRLGQGGNEQFF. The CDR3 DNA sequence: TGTGCCAGCTCACCAAGGCTGGGACAGGGGGGGAATGAGCAGTTCTTC.

The chain combines TRBV22-1 with TRBJ1-2; the DNA was not used to check the table's D call, TRBD1. TRBV22-1 is a listed pseudogene. This CDR3 has 14 residues. The CDR3: CASSEGGTNYGYTF. CDR3 DNA sequence: TGTGCCAGCAGTGAAGGGGGAACTAACTATGGCTACACCTTC.

V and J are TRBV28 and TRBJ2-1, with TRBD1 as a possible D gene (8 bases). There are 16 residues in the CDR3. V lost 5 bases to trimming and J lost 3 bases, with 17 bases between them. The germline gives CDR1 MDHEN, CDR2 SYDVKM. The CDR3 DNA reads as TGTGCCAGCAGTCCCGGACAGGGAGGGGTCTACAATGAGCAGTTCTTC. Protein sequence: CASSPGQGGVYNEQFF.

The CDR3 here is CASSLDQYRANYGYTF. The CDR3 DNA sequence: TGTGCCAGCAGCTTAGATCAGTACAGGGCTAACTATGGCTACACCTTC. The V gene is TRBV7-7, the J gene TRBJ1-2; the D gene is possibly TRBD1 (6 bases). The length of the CDR3 is 16 residues. Trimming cost V 1 base and J 0 bases, with 12 bases left between them. The germline gives CDR1 SSHAT, CDR2 FNYEAQ (reference sequence).

This chain joins TRBV29-1 and TRBJ1-1; unclear D gene. Germline assignment: CDR1 SQVTM and CDR2 ANQGSEA. V dropped 4 bases and J dropped 3 bases, with 12 bases sitting between them. This CDR3 has 13 amino acids. CDR3 residues: CSVVRGGDTEAFF. The CDR3 nucleotides read TGCAGCGTTGTTCGAGGAGGAGACACTGAAGCTTTCTTT.